Detailed here is one TCR beta chain. The CDR3 covers 15 residues. From germline, CDR1 is SGDLS and CDR2 YYNGEE. With 4 bases removed from V and 4 bases from J, the gap between germline ends came to 12 bases. The data were obtained in a study of blood T cell repertoires in COVID-19. At the level of the study: From the United States, Italy and Spain came samples of acute and convalescent COVID-19. Sample material is recorded as cDNA or gDNA derived from T cells, B-cell-depleted T cells, or PBMCs.

The method was immunoSEQ multiplex PCR; TCRdb's version includes in-frame clones alone and lacks a portion of them. The sample has over 200,000 clones, roughly 91% seen once. The chain links TRBV9 to TRBJ1-6, with unresolved D. The sequenced material came from peripheral blood. This receptor was obtained from a woman between 40 and 55 years old who had recovered from COVID-19. CDR3 sequence (DNA): TGTGCCAGCAGCCCGCCTTCTACTTATAATTCACCCCTCCACTTT. Protein: CASSPPSTYNSPLHF.